The entry below gives a single T cell receptor (beta chain) sequence along with its context. The data were taken from a study of blood T cell repertoires in COVID-19. In the study overall: Acute and convalescent COVID-19 samples came from the United States, Italy and Spain. Sources were T cells, B-cell-depleted T cells, or PBMCs; the material itself was cDNA or gDNA.

The authors' processing: Cell counts per sample came from amplifying reference gene primers. TCRdb keeps only in-frame clones here, not all; method: immunoSEQ multiplex PCR. V and J calls and clone size are given by that table; D and trimming were obtained from the DNA. The profile shows around 12,000 clones, around 90% of them singletons. The TCR originated in a human donor with active COVID-19. The donor label of this sample is uncertain. The specimen sequenced was peripheral blood.

The CDR3 loop is CASSLAGQVVPGNTIYF. The CDR3 nucleotides are TGTGCCAGCAGCTTAGCGGGGCAGGTGGTACCTGGAAACACCATATATTTT. V gene TRBV7-2 combines with J gene TRBJ1-3; a weak D match, TRBD1 (5 bases). CDR1 and CDR2 (germline): SGHTA, FQGNSA. V was pared by 0 bases and J by 2 bases, with 14 bases between. This CDR3 region has 17 residues. The variable domain in full, with the rest retrieved from reference TRBV7-2 and TRBJ1-3, is GAGVSQSPSNKVTEKGKDVELRCDPISGHTALYWYRQSLGQGLEFLIYFQGNSAPDKSGLPSDRFSAERTGGSVSTLTIQRTQQEDSAVYLCASSLAGQVVPGNTIYFGEGSWLTVV.